Given below is one TCR beta chain in context. This clone was picked up one time. The target of this receptor is not known. Base quality data are lacking; no much larger clone is found one base away. The data were taken from a study of blood T cell repertoires in COVID-19 (TCRdb year 2020). Regarding the complete study: The collaborator samples originated in the United States, Italy and Spain and spanned the acute and convalescent phases of COVID-19. The prospective study material was composed of cDNA or gDNA derived from T cells, B-cell-depleted T cells, or PBMCs. Samples were obtained from the ongoing ImmuneRACE study (first 160 participants) and from 1,254 subjects provided by 6 global collaborators. The repertoires were made available in a free public database intended to serve as a resource for research on the immune response to SARS-CoV-2. Where available, HLA class I and class II types were taken from metadata supplied by the sample provider and were not determined by assay-based typing. The dataset comprised deeply sampled blood TCRbeta repertoires from subjects exposed to, actively infected with, or recovered from COVID-19. Nearly every sample came with metadata listing a de-identified subject ID, COVID-19 status, age in years and sex.

TCRbeta CDR3 regions were amplified from genomic DNA using the immunoSEQ Assay, a bias-controlled multiplex PCR. The paper's data handling went like this. Within the assay, amplification of reference gene primers was used to estimate how many nucleated cells each sample contained. To quantify the absolute abundance of each unique TCRbeta CDR3 rearrangement, sequence reads were collapsed and filtered. For each sample, productive Simpson clonality was calculated as the square root of Simpson's diversity index over productive rearrangements. The immuneACCESS repertoire file appears here via TCRdb, limited to in-frame rearrangements. These files lack a portion of the clones; in checked studies, under half of the deficit traces to unresolved V genes, and the cause of the others is not known. Clone size and the V and J calls come from that table; the DNA yielded D and trimming. A total of about 220,000 clones appear in this sample, 85% of them only once. Around 3% of the sample belongs to the ten largest clones.

Broad study findings and their caveats: Clinical and demographic metadata were provided uncurated, with the amount varying by source and participant.

The germline V gene specifies SGHRS as CDR1 and YFSETQ as CDR2. Trimming costs V 2 bases and J 4 bases, and their ends lie 12 bases apart. There are 14 amino acids in the CDR3, from cysteine to phenylalanine inclusive. Here the CDR3 DNA is all that survives: 42 bases in frame from base 1. Another Seattle source contributed samples from volunteer blood donors who had recovered from COVID-19. Each collaborating institution followed its own protocols to collect whole blood in K2EDTA tubes. For TCRbeta analysis, collaborators shipped samples as frozen whole blood, isolated PBMCs, or DNA extracted from either of those sample types.

Material for sequencing was peripheral blood. The chain links TRBV5-1 with TRBJ2-5, with TRBD1 perhaps the D gene, on 7 matching bases. The source of this sequence is a man aged 50 or older who had recovered from COVID-19. CDR3 region: CASSFGRGAETQYF. The sequenced DNA: TGCGCCAGCAGCTTTGGCAGGGGGGCAGAGACCCAGTACTTC. Reference TRBV5-1 and TRBJ2-5 proteins supply the regions before and after the CDR3; the full variable domain is: KAGVTQTPRYLIKTRGQQVTLSCSPISGHRSVSWYQQTPGQGLQFLFEYFSETQRNKGNFPGRFSGRQFSNSRSEMNVSTLELGDSALYLCASSFGRGAETQYFGPGTRLLVL.